Below are 18 T cell receptor beta chains sequenced from a single sample in a study of cytomegalovirus exposure and HLA in healthy donors. PCR employed 60 Vbeta and 13 Jbeta primers. Here immunoSEQ multiplex PCR was the method, and the copy in TCRdb shows in-frame clones only, minus some. This table holds 150,000 to 200,000 clones, about 85% found once. Sequenced sample: PBMCs. Receptors were obtained from a woman in her 50s in good health and CMV-seronegative.

This chain joins TRBV2 and TRBJ1-1, with 8 bases aligning to TRBD1. V shed 6 bases and J 1 base; nucleotides not matched to a gene: 7. Per the germline V gene, CDR1 is SNHLY and CDR2 is FYNNEI. The CDR3 has 15 residues. CDR3 in amino acids: CASRGLGTGNTEAFF. The CDR3 DNA sequence: TGTGCCAGCAGGGGGTTAGGGACAGGGAACACTGAAGCTTTCTTT. Looking up the rest from reference TRBV2 and TRBJ1-1 gives the full variable domain: EPEVTQTPSHQVTQMGQEVILRCVPISNHLYFYWYRQILGQKVEFLVSFYNNEISEKSEIFDDQFSVERPDGSNFTLKIRSTKLEDSAMYFCASRGLGTGNTEAFFGQGTRLTVV.

This clone occurred a few times. This sequence joins TRBV10-3 and TRBJ1-3; TRBD1 is a possible D gene (5 bases). Germline CDR1 and CDR2: ENHRY and SYGVKD. This CDR3 is built from 16 residues. Trimming cost V 0 bases and J 0 bases, with 9 bases left between them. CDR3 nucleotides: TGTGCCATCAGTGAGTCGACAGTGAGCTCTGGAAACACCATATATTTT. Translating it yields CAISESTVSSGNTIYF.

This chain joins TRBV29-1 and TRBJ1-1; TRBD1 might be the D (6 bases). Trimming took 7 bases from V and 4 from J, leaving 16 bases between them. The CDR3 spans 13 residues. Germline values: CDR1 SQVTM, CDR2 ANQGSEA. The CDR3 loop reads CSGGQGRGTEAFF. CDR3 DNA sequence: TGCAGCGGGGGCCAGGGGAGAGGCACTGAAGCTTTCTTT.

V and J are TRBV9 and TRBJ2-3; D may be TRBD1 (5 bases). The CDR3 spans 14 residues. V was trimmed by 7 bases and J by 2 bases, leaving 14 bases between them. Germline lookup yields CDR1 SGDLS and CDR2 YYNGEE. Written as DNA, the CDR3 is TGTGCCAGCGCTTTGGTTGGGGCCACAGATACGCAGTATTTT. Its protein product is CASALVGATDTQYF.

The rearrangement links TRBV4-2 to TRBJ2-2; no reliable D call. The CDR3 has 12 residues. Germline V gene data show CDR1 as LGHNA and CDR2 as YNFKEQ. The germline V and J ends were trimmed by 3 bases and 4 bases, with 3 bases remaining between them. For the CDR3, the DNA is TGTGCCAGCAGCCAGGCCACCGGGGAGCTGTTTTTT. Amino acid sequence: CASSQATGELFF.

This clone appeared once. The genes are TRBV9 and TRBJ2-7, with D possibly matching TRBD1 (6 bases). Looked up from germline, CDR1 is SGDLS and CDR2 is YYNGEE. V was clipped by 3 bases and J by 2 bases, with 12 bases between them. There are 14 residues in the CDR3. This CDR3 is CASSAGTPTYEQYF. CDR3 nucleotides: TGTGCCAGCAGCGCCGGGACACCGACCTACGAGCAGTACTTC. The full variable domain, its missing parts supplied by reference TRBV9 and TRBJ2-7, is DSGVTQTPKHLITATGQRVTLRCSPRSGDLSVYWYQQSLDQGLQFLIQYYNGEERAKGNILERFSAQQFPDLHSELNLSSLELGDSALYFCASSAGTPTYEQYFGPGTRLTVT.

This clone has only a few counts. This chain uses TRBV2 with TRBJ1-6; TRBD1 matches 7 bases. The CDR3 runs to 14 residues. Per the germline V gene, CDR1 is SNHLY and CDR2 is FYNNEI. Losses at the gene ends were 6 bases for V and 10 bases for J; bases not matched to a gene: 9. The CDR3 coding sequence is TGTGCCAGCAGGGGACAGCCCGAGTGGTCACCCCTCCACTTT. Amino acid sequence: CASRGQPEWSPLHF.

V usage is TRBV29-1 and J usage is TRBJ1-1; 10 bases map to TRBD1. Trimming took 5 bases from V and 5 from J; bases not matched to a gene: 14. The V gene's germline CDR1 is SQVTM and CDR2 ANQGSEA. This CDR3 contains 16 residues. DNA for the CDR3: TGCAGCGTTCGCCCGGGACAGGGGATCCTAACGACTGAAGCTTTCTTT. Residues: CSVRPGQGILTTEAFF. Together with reference TRBV29-1 and TRBJ1-1, the CDR3 gives the full variable domain: SAVISQKPSRDICQRGTSLTIQCQVDSQVTMMFWYRQQPGQSLTLIATANQGSEATYESGFVIDKFPISRPNLTFSTLTVSNMSPEDSSIYLCSVRPGQGILTTEAFFGQGTRLTVV.

This clone was found once. V gene TRBV28 combines with J gene TRBJ1-6; 10 bases fit TRBD1. V dropped 4 bases and J dropped 13; count of bases not matched to a gene: 13. The CDR3 runs to 16 residues. Germline values: CDR1 MDHEN, CDR2 SYDVKM. The CDR3: CASSSGTGAVLSPLHF. Written as DNA, the CDR3 is TGTGCCAGCAGTTCCGGGACAGGGGCCGTCCTTTCGCCCCTCCACTTT.

In this sample, this clone turned up once. V and J are TRBV2 and TRBJ2-3; 8 nucleotides match TRBD2. The CDR3 contains 14 residues. Per germline, CDR1 SNHLY and CDR2 FYNNEI. The junction had 7 bases not matched to a gene; V was cut back by 8 bases and J by 3 bases. This CDR3 reads CASAELAVTDTQYF. CDR3 sequence (DNA): TGTGCCAGCGCCGAACTAGCGGTAACAGATACGCAGTATTTT. The whole variable domain, remainder taken from reference TRBV2 and TRBJ2-3, is EPEVTQTPSHQVTQMGQEVILRCVPISNHLYFYWYRQILGQKVEFLVSFYNNEISEKSEIFDDQFSVERPDGSNFTLKIRSTKLEDSAMYFCASAELAVTDTQYFGPGTRLTVL.

Written as DNA, the CDR3 is TGTGCCAGTAGTATAGAGGCTAGCGGGAGGGTGTACAATGAGCAGTTCTTC. As protein: CASSIEASGRVYNEQFF. The V call is TRBV19, the J call TRBJ2-1, with 12 bases identical to TRBD2. Germline CDR1 and CDR2: LNHDA and SQIVND (reference sequence). V trimming: 0 bases; J trimming: 4 bases; junction bases outside the gene matches: 4. This CDR3 spans 17 amino acids.

This clone was found once. The chain combines TRBV5-1 with TRBJ2-7; possible D gene TRBD1, 5 bases. Trimming stripped 0 bases from V and 0 bases from J, with 10 bases between. The length of the CDR3 is 15 residues. CDR1 SGHRS and CDR2 YFSETQ come from the germline V gene. This CDR3 is CASSLAPGLSYEQYF. The CDR3 nucleotides are TGCGCCAGCAGCTTGGCACCAGGGCTCTCCTACGAGCAGTACTTC.

The chain carries TRBV5-6 and TRBJ1-3, with D maybe TRBD1 (5 bases). The CDR3 has 17 residues. Germline values: CDR1 SGHDT, CDR2 YYEEEE. V dropped 1 base and J dropped 3 bases, with 17 bases sitting between them. The CDR3 spells CASSLRVRGLSGNTIYF. CDR3 DNA sequence: TGTGCCAGCAGCTTGCGGGTGCGGGGCTTAAGTGGAAACACCATATATTTT.

The chain uses TRBV29-1 and TRBJ2-5, with D tentatively TRBD2 (5 bases). Trimming pared 4 bases from V and 3 bases from J, leaving 6 bases between. The CDR3 contains 11 residues. From germline, CDR1 is SQVTM and CDR2 ANQGSEA. In DNA form, the CDR3 reads TGCAGCGTTGCCGGGGAAGAGACCCAGTACTTC. Translated: CSVAGEETQYF. The full variable domain, with the rest looked up from reference TRBV29-1 and TRBJ2-5, is SAVISQKPSRDICQRGTSLTIQCQVDSQVTMMFWYRQQPGQSLTLIATANQGSEATYESGFVIDKFPISRPNLTFSTLTVSNMSPEDSSIYLCSVAGEETQYFGPGTRLLVL.

The chain recombines TRBV5-1 with TRBJ1-1; D is perhaps TRBD1 (5 bases). This CDR3 is 16 amino acids long. V lost 7 bases and J lost 0, with 19 bases in between. From germline, CDR1 is SGHRS and CDR2 YFSETQ. The CDR3 DNA follows: TGCGCCAGCCGTAAGGTGGCAGGGCCTTTGAACACTGAAGCTTTCTTT. This codes for CASRKVAGPLNTEAFF.

The chain has TRBV4-2 and TRBJ2-3, with TRBD2 matching over 8 bases. CDR3 length: 19 amino acids. Germline V CDR1 and CDR2: LGHNA, YNFKEQ. Unmatched junction bases numbered 16, after V lost 0 bases and J lost 5 bases. The CDR3 here is CASSQDLLLAGSSLDTQYF. Here the CDR3 DNA reads TGTGCCAGCAGCCAAGATCTCCTTTTAGCGGGATCCTCATTAGATACGCAGTATTTT.

This clone was seen a handful of times. The gene calls are TRBV19 and TRBJ2-2; tentatively, D is TRBD2 (7 bases). Trimming took off 6 bases at V and 5 bases at J, with 10 bases between the two ends. Germline CDR1 and CDR2: LNHDA and SQIVND (reference sequence). The CDR3 loop spans 13 amino acids. CDR3 loop: CASRGGVTGELFF. CDR3 sequence (DNA): TGTGCCAGTAGAGGGGGGGTAACCGGGGAGCTGTTTTTT.

The V and J genes are TRBV13 and TRBJ2-7, with 7 positions matching TRBD1. The CDR3 length is 13 residues. V shed 5 bases and J 5 bases; nucleotides not matched to a gene: 6. The germline V gene has CDR1 PRHDT and CDR2 FYEKMQ (reference sequence). The CDR3 coding sequence is TGTGCCAGCAGCCCTGACAGGGACCACGAGCAGTACTTC. This translates into CASSPDRDHEQYF.